This TCR beta chain was recovered during a study of cytomegalovirus exposure and HLA in healthy donors. Study outcomes and limitations: Differences between HLA loci emerged in a later analysis of TCR association rates, with DRB1 most and HLA-C fewest. It was reported in a later analysis that an Asian-associated ancestry cluster showed fewer N-insertions than the 666-donor mean.

This clone appeared once. Its cognate antigen is unknown. Within the sample, other DNA sequences also encode this same CDR3. Vbeta (60) and Jbeta (13) primers were used in the PCR. Some clones are missing from TCRdb's copy, which holds only in-frame ones; the method was immunoSEQ multiplex PCR. This table holds 100,000 to 150,000 clones, 77% found once. This CDR3 has 15 residues. CDR1 is SGHRS, CDR2 YFSETQ, per germline. V was clipped by 4 bases and J by 4 bases; unmatched bases: 2. This receptor was identified in a woman in her thirties or forties in good health and CMV-seropositive. The rearrangement joins TRBV5-1 to TRBJ2-3, with TRBD2 matching 14 bases. The sample consisted of PBMCs. CDR3 protein: CASSLGLAGADTQYF. CDR3 bases: TGCGCCAGCAGCCTGGGACTAGCGGGAGCAGATACGCAGTATTTT.